This TCR beta chain was captured by sequencing in a study of T cell responses to AZD1222 COVID-19 vaccine. V was cut by 7 bases and J by 5 bases, with 21 bases left in between. CDR1 and CDR2 from the germline V gene are SGHRS and YFSETQ. The CDR3 is 15 residues long. The repertoire was sequenced with immunoSEQ multiplex PCR; TCRdb's copy has only in-frame clones and lacks some. The data contain 85,000 to 130,000 clones, roughly 88% of them singletons. The sequences come from peripheral blood, collected 28 days after the second AZD1222 dose. This TCR derives from an adult who received the AZD1222 COVID-19 vaccine. The chain joins TRBV5-1 to TRBJ2-5; tentatively, D is TRBD1 or TRBD2 (5 bases each). CDR3 in amino acids: CASGLLWGSGETQYF. CDR3 nucleotide sequence: TGCGCCAGCGGGCTGTTATGGGGGAGTGGGGAGACCCAGTACTTC.